These 25 T cell receptor beta chains were sequenced from one sample in a study of blood T cell repertoires in COVID-19. The data were produced by immunoSEQ multiplex PCR, yet TCRdb's version contains in-frame clones alone and is incomplete. The sample includes 350,000 to 450,000 clones, nearly 90% seen only once; the top ten take 1.5% to 2%. The sample taken for sequencing was PBMCs or T cells enriched from blood (not recorded which). Receptor source: a woman under 40 who had recovered from COVID-19.

This sequence joins TRBV5-6 and TRBJ1-1, with 10 bases aligning to TRBD1. The CDR3 covers 16 residues. V gave up 3 bases and J gave up 4 bases; unmatched junction bases: 9. Germline V gene lookup returns CDR1 SGHDT and CDR2 YYEEEE. The CDR3 loop reads CASSSRDRGRFTEAFF. CDR3 bases: TGTGCCAGCAGCTCCCGGGACAGGGGTAGGTTCACTGAAGCTTTCTTT.

This clone was counted once. V usage is TRBV19 and J usage is TRBJ1-2; no clear D gene. The germline V gene encodes CDR1 LNHDA and CDR2 SQIVND (reference sequence). CDR3 length: 16 amino acids. Trimming pared 8 bases from V and 0 bases from J, leaving 19 bases between. Here the CDR3 reads CASLGNTADANYGYTF. The CDR3 bases are TGTGCCAGTCTCGGGAACACCGCGGACGCTAACTATGGCTACACCTTC. Full variable domain (rest looked up from reference TRBV19 and TRBJ1-2): DGGITQSPKYLFRKEGQNVTLSCEQNLNHDAMYWYRQDPGQGLRLIYYSQIVNDFQKGDIAEGYSVSREKKESFPLTVTSAQKNPTAFYLCASLGNTADANYGYTFGSGTRLTVV.

CDR3 DNA: TGCGCCAGCAGCTTGGGTGGCGGGGGGGACAATGAGCAGTTCTTC. Translated: CASSLGGGGDNEQFF. The J gene is TRBJ2-1, the V gene TRBV5-1, with 9 bases lining up with TRBD2. The CDR3 runs to 15 residues. Germline assignment: CDR1 SGHRS and CDR2 YFSETQ. V was pared by 0 bases and J by 5 bases, with 3 bases of the junction left unmatched.

The CDR3 protein is CAWSPPDSILAKNIQYF. The CDR3 DNA reads as TGTGCCTGGAGTCCCCCGGACAGTATTCTAGCCAAAAACATTCAGTACTTC. The V gene is TRBV30, the J gene TRBJ2-4; D is possibly TRBD1 (6 bases). CDR1 and CDR2 (germline): GTSNPN, SVGIG (reference sequence). CDR3 length: 17 amino acids. V lost 2 bases, J lost 0 bases, and 17 bases lay in between. The full variable domain, completed using reference TRBV30 and TRBJ2-4, is SQTIHQWPATLVQPVGSPLSLECTVEGTSNPNLYWYRQAAGRGLQLLFYSVGIGQISSEVPQNLSASRPQDRQFILSSKKLLLSDSGFYLCAWSPPDSILAKNIQYFGAGTRLSVL.

The chain couples TRBV6-5 to TRBJ2-5, with D possibly matching TRBD1 (6 bases). This CDR3 contains 15 residues. Germline loops: CDR1 MNHEY, CDR2 SVGAGI. V gave up 2 bases and J gave up 5 bases, with 15 bases separating them. CDR3: CASSYTQGFGETQYF. Written as DNA, the CDR3 is TGTGCCAGCAGTTACACACAGGGTTTTGGGGAGACCCAGTACTTC.

This chain uses TRBV27 with TRBJ2-7; 13 nucleotides align to TRBD2. CDR3 length: 16 residues. V shed 1 base, J shed 2 bases, and the junction held 2 bases outside the gene matches. Germline V gene data show CDR1 as MNHEY and CDR2 as SMNVEV (reference sequence). The CDR3 bases are TGTGCCAGCAGTTTATTACTAGCGGGAGGGCCCTACGAGCAGTACTTC. Protein: CASSLLLAGGPYEQYF.

This chain connects TRBV6-5 to TRBJ1-4, with D perhaps TRBD1 (6 bases). The CDR3 runs 12 residues. Germline CDR1 is MNHEY and CDR2 is SVGAGI. With 5 bases removed from V and 8 bases from J, the gap between germline ends came to 9 bases. The CDR3: CASSQRGEKLFF. Written as DNA, the CDR3 is TGTGCCAGCAGTCAAAGGGGGGAAAAACTGTTTTTT.

This chain links TRBV7-2 with TRBJ1-4; unclear D gene. The CDR3 has 13 amino acids. V was clipped by 4 bases and J by 8 bases, with 11 bases between them. Per the germline V gene, CDR1 is SGHTA and CDR2 is FQGNSA. CDR3 bases: TGTGCCAGCAGCTCTCGGTTGAGGGAAAAACTGTTTTTT. Amino acids: CASSSRLREKLFF.

The rearrangement joins TRBV9 to TRBJ1-1; TRBD1 agrees at 9 bases. The CDR3 is 17 amino acids. Germline assignment: CDR1 SGDLS and CDR2 YYNGEE. The V gene end was trimmed by 0 bases and the J gene end by 5 bases; junction bases not matched to a gene: 11. The CDR3 DNA is TGTGCCAGCAGCGTAGGGAGACCGGGACAGGGAGGGACTGAAGCTTTCTTT. Encoded protein: CASSVGRPGQGGTEAFF.

The chain has TRBV10-1 and TRBJ1-6; a possible D gene is TRBD1 (6 bases). V was shortened by 8 bases and J by 9 bases, with 17 bases between the two germline ends. CDR1 and CDR2 from the germline V gene are WNHNN and SYGVQD (reference sequence). The CDR3 runs 14 residues. The CDR3 sequence: CASLRQGKGSPLHF. CDR3 in DNA: TGCGCCAGCTTGCGGCAGGGGAAGGGTTCACCCCTCCACTTT.

The chain uses TRBV11-3 and TRBJ2-1; D is undetermined. Germline CDR1 reads SGHNT; CDR2 reads YENEEA. The CDR3 is made up of 17 amino acids. V was shortened by 0 bases and J by 0 bases, with 12 bases between the two germline ends. The CDR3 DNA sequence: TGTGCCAGCAGCTTAGATCGAGGAGAACGCTCCTACAATGAGCAGTTCTTC. Translated, it gives CASSLDRGERSYNEQFF.

This chain connects TRBV12-5 to TRBJ1-5, with TRBD1 matching over 8 bases. The J segment lost 8 bases and the V segment lost 3 bases, leaving 6 bases of the junction unmatched. The CDR3 runs to 14 residues. Germline V lookup: CDR1 LGHNT, CDR2 FRNRAP. The CDR3 coding sequence is TGTGCTAGTGGTTTAGGCCAGGGGGCTGAGCCCCAGCATTTT. It translates to CASGLGQGAEPQHF.

The chain combines TRBV11-1 with TRBJ1-1; D call uncertain. Per the germline V gene, CDR1 is SGHAT and CDR2 is FQDESV (reference sequence). V lost 2 bases and J lost 0, with 10 bases in between. This CDR3 has 15 amino acids. CDR3 coding DNA: TGTGCCAGCAGCTTATCGAGGCTCATGAACACTGAAGCTTTCTTT. Protein sequence: CASSLSRLMNTEAFF.

V and J are TRBV19 and TRBJ2-2; TRBD1 matches 9 bases. This CDR3 is 16 amino acids long. V lost 4 bases to trimming and J lost 7 bases; unmatched junction nucleotides: 10. Germline CDR1 LNHDA, CDR2 SQIVND (reference sequence). The CDR3: CASSTRPGTGNGELFF. The CDR3 nucleotides read TGTGCCAGTAGTACACGTCCCGGGACAGGGAACGGGGAGCTGTTTTTT.

This clone was counted between two and nine times. CDR3 in amino acids: CASSLAPAGVRNQPQHF. The CDR3 DNA sequence: TGTGCCAGCAGCCTGGCCCCTGCAGGGGTTCGTAATCAGCCCCAGCATTTT. This rearrangement joins TRBV4-2 to TRBJ1-5; a weak D match, TRBD1 (6 bases). V was trimmed by 4 bases and J by 4 bases, leaving 20 bases between them. The CDR3 runs 17 residues. Germline values: CDR1 LGHNA, CDR2 YNFKEQ.

This chain uses TRBV6-4 with TRBJ2-3; no firm D call. Trimming removed 8 bases at V and 3 bases at J, with 12 bases between. Germline values: CDR1 MRHNA, CDR2 SNTAGT. The CDR3 runs 13 residues. The CDR3 loop reads CASSFSGTDTQYF. The CDR3 nucleotides are TGTGCCAGCTCATTCTCCGGGACAGATACGCAGTATTTT.

The genes are TRBV3-1 (or the pseudogene TRBV3-2) and TRBJ1-1; 10 positions match TRBD1. CDR3 length: 15 amino acids. The germline CDR1 and CDR2 sequences are LGHDT and YNNKEL (reference sequence). Germline trimming cut 6 bases from V and 1 base from J; bases unmatched to any gene: 5. The CDR3 DNA sequence: TGTGCCAGCAGTCCAAGGGACAGGGGGAACACTGAAGCTTTCTTT. Translation gives CASSPRDRGNTEAFF.

CDR3 sequence reads: CASCRTSTCTDTQYF. CDR3 nucleotides: TGTGCCAGCTGCCGGACTAGCACATGCACAGATACGCAGTATTTT. The gene calls are TRBV6-4 and TRBJ2-3; TRBD2 aligns across 8 bases. Trimming removed 8 bases from V and 1 base from J; junction bases left unmatched: 8. Germline CDR1 is MRHNA and CDR2 is SNTAGT. The CDR3 extends over 15 amino acids.

The J gene is TRBJ2-3, the V gene TRBV6-5; a weak D match, TRBD1 (6 bases). This CDR3 is built from 14 residues. The germline V gene encodes CDR1 MNHEY and CDR2 SVGAGI. V was clipped by 0 bases and J by 8 bases, with 12 bases between them. This CDR3 reads CASSYSNGGPTQYF. Here the CDR3 DNA reads TGTGCCAGCAGTTACTCGAATGGGGGCCCTACGCAGTATTTT.

CDR3 DNA sequence: TGTGCCAGCAGCTCCACTAGCGGGAGGAGCGAGACCCAGTACTTC. As protein: CASSSTSGRSETQYF. The chain links TRBV9 to TRBJ2-5, with 12 bases lining up with TRBD2. V shed 4 bases, J shed 5 bases, and the junction held 6 bases outside the gene matches. The CDR3 is made up of 15 amino acids. Germline CDR1 reads SGDLS; CDR2 reads YYNGEE.

This chain uses TRBV21-1 with TRBJ2-5; no DNA check was done on the table's D call, TRBD2. TRBV21-1 is a pseudogene locus. The length of the CDR3 is 20 residues. Here the CDR3 DNA reads TGTGCCAGCAGCCCCCAGCGGGAAATTCCCGGGGGCCGGACCGATGAGACCCAGTACTTC. Translating it yields CASSPQREIPGGRTDETQYF.

The chain carries TRBV3-1 (or the pseudogene TRBV3-2) and TRBJ2-5, with D unclear. CDR3 length: 15 residues. The germline V gene has CDR1 LGHDT and CDR2 YNNKEL (reference sequence). Between the trimmed V and J ends, which lost 0 bases and 2 bases, there was a span of 10 bases. CDR3: CASSQDRVSQETQYF. In nucleotides, the CDR3 is TGTGCCAGCAGCCAAGATCGGGTTTCGCAAGAGACCCAGTACTTC.

The chain links TRBV2 to TRBJ2-7; the match to TRBD2 covers 13 bases. Unmatched junction bases numbered 4, after V lost 6 bases and J lost 2 bases. CDR3 length: 15 residues. The germline CDR1 and CDR2 sequences are SNHLY and FYNNEI. The CDR3 is CASSPTSGGTYEQYF. The CDR3 DNA is TGTGCCAGCAGCCCGACTAGCGGGGGGACCTACGAGCAGTACTTC. The complete variable domain, with remaining parts taken from reference TRBV2 and TRBJ2-7, reads EPEVTQTPSHQVTQMGQEVILRCVPISNHLYFYWYRQILGQKVEFLVSFYNNEISEKSEIFDDQFSVERPDGSNFTLKIRSTKLEDSAMYFCASSPTSGGTYEQYFGPGTRLTVT.

The V call is TRBV7-3, the J call TRBJ2-5; 9 nucleotides match TRBD2. The CDR3 covers 15 residues. V shed 2 bases and J 5 bases; nucleotides not matched to a gene: 6. Germline CDR1 and CDR2: SGHTA and FQGTGA. The CDR3 region is CASSLGRGRAETQYF. In nucleotides, the CDR3 is TGTGCCAGCAGCTTAGGGCGCGGGAGGGCTGAGACCCAGTACTTC.

This chain links TRBV12-5 with TRBJ2-7, with 8 positions matching TRBD2. There are 17 residues in the CDR3. Germline lookup yields CDR1 LGHNT and CDR2 FRNRAP. V lost 4 bases, J lost 1 base, and 12 bases stayed unmatched. The CDR3 DNA is TGTGCTAGTGGTTCGCCTCATGTAGCGGGAAGGTCCTACGAGCAGTACTTC. Residues: CASGSPHVAGRSYEQYF.